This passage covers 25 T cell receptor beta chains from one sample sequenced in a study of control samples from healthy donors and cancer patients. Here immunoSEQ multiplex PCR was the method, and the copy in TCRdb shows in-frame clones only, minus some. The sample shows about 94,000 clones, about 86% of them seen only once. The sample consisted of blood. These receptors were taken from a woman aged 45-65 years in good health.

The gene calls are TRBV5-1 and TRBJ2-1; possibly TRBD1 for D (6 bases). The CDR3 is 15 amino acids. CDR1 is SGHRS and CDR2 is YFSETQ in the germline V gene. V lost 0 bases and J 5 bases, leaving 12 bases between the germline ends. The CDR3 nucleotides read TGCGCCAGCAGCTTGGGGGGGCGGCGGAACAATGAGCAGTTCTTC. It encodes CASSLGGRRNNEQFF. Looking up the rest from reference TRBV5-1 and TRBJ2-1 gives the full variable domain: KAGVTQTPRYLIKTRGQQVTLSCSPISGHRSVSWYQQTPGQGLQFLFEYFSETQRNKGNFPGRFSGRQFSNSRSEMNVSTLELGDSALYLCASSLGGRRNNEQFFGPGTRLTVL.

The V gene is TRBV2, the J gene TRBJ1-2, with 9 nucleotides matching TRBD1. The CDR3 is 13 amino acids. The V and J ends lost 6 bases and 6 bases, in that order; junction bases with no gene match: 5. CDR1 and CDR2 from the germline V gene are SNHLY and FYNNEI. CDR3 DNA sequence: TGTGCCAGCAGCATACAGGGGGCGAATGGCTACACCTTC. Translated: CASSIQGANGYTF.

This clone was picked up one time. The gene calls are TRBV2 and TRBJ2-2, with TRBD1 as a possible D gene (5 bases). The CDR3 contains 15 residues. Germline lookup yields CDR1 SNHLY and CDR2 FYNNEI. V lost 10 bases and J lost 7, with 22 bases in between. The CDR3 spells CATQIDAIRGGELFF. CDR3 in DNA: TGTGCCACCCAGATCGATGCGATTAGGGGCGGGGAGCTGTTTTTT.

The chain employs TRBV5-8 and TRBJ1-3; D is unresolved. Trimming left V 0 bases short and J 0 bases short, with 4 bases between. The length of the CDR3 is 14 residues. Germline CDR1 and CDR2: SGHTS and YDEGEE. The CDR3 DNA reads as TGTGCCAGCAGCTTGGACCTCTCTGGAAACACCATATATTTT. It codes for CASSLDLSGNTIYF.

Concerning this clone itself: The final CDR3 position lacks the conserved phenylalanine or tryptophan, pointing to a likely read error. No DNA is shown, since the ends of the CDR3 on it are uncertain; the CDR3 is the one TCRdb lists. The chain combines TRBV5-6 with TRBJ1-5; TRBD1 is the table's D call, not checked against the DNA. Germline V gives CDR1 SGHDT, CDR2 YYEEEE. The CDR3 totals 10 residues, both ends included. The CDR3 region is CASSLEAGAR.

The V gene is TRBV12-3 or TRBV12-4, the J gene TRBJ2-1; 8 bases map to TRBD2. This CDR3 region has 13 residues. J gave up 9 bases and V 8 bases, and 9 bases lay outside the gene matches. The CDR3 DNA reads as TGTGCCAGCGGGTCACGGGGGGGCGGTGAGCAGTTCTTC. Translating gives CASGSRGGGEQFF.

The DNA for the CDR3 is TGTGCCAGCAGTTTATTGGTCACTGAAGCTTTCTTT. Its translation is CASSLLVTEAFF. This chain uses TRBV12-3 or TRBV12-4 with TRBJ1-1; no clear D gene. Trimming removed 2 bases from V and 4 bases from J, with 5 bases in between. This CDR3 region has 12 residues.

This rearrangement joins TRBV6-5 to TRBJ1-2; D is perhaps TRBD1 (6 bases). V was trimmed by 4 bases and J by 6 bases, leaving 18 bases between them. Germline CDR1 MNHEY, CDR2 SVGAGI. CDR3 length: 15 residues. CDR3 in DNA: TGTGCCAGCAGTTTACAACTAGCAGGGGTTAATGGCTACACCTTC. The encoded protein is CASSLQLAGVNGYTF.

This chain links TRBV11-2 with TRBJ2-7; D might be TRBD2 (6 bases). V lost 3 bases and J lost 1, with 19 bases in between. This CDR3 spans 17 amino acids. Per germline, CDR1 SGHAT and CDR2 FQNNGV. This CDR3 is CASSLGVAGTLSYEQYF. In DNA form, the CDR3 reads TGTGCCAGCAGCTTGGGGGTGGCGGGAACCCTTTCCTACGAGCAGTACTTC.

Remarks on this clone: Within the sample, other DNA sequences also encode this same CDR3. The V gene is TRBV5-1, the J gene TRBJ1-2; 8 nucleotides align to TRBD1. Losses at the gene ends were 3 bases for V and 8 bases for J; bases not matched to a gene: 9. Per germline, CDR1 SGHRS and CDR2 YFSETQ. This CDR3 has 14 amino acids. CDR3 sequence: CASSSTTGVGGYTF. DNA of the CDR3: TGCGCCAGCAGCTCAACGACAGGGGTGGGGGGCTACACCTTC.

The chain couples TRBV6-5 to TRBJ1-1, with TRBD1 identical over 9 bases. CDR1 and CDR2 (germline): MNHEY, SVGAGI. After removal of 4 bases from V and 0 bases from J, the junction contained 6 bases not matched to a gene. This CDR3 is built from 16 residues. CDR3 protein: CASSSVNRGLNTEAFF. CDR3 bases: TGTGCCAGCAGTTCGGTTAACAGGGGGCTGAACACTGAAGCTTTCTTT.

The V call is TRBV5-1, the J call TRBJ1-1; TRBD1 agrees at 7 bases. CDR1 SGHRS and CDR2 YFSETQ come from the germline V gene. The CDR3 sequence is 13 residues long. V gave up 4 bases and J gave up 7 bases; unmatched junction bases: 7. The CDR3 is CASSLGTVNEAFF. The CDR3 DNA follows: TGCGCCAGCAGCCTCGGGACAGTTAATGAAGCTTTCTTT.

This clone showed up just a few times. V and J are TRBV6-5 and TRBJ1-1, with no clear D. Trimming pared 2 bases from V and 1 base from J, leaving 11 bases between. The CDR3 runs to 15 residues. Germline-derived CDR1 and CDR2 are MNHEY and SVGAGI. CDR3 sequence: CASSYGAASNTEAFF. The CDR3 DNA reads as TGTGCCAGCAGTTACGGCGCAGCTTCGAACACTGAAGCTTTCTTT.

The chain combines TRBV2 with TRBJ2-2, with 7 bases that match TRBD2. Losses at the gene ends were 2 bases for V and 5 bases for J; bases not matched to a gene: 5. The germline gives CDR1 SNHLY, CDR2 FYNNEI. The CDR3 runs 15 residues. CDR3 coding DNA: TGTGCCAGCAGTGAATTGGAGGGAGGGACCGGGGAGCTGTTTTTT. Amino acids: CASSELEGGTGELFF.

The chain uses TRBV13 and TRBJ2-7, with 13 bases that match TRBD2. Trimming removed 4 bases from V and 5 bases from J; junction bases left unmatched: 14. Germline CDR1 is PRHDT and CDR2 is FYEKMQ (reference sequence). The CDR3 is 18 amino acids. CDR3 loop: CASSSYPWTSGSNHEQYF. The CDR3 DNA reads TGTGCCAGCAGCTCCTACCCCTGGACTAGCGGGAGTAACCACGAGCAGTACTTC.

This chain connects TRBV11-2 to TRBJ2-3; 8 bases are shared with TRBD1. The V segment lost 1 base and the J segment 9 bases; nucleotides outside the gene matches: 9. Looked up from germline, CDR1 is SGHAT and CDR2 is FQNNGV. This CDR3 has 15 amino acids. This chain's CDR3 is CASSLVGGQGRTQYF. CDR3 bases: TGTGCCAGCAGCTTAGTCGGAGGACAGGGCCGAACGCAGTATTTT. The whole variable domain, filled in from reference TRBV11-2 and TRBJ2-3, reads EAGVAQSPRYKIIEKRQSVAFWCNPISGHATLYWYQQILGQGPKLLIQFQNNGVVDDSQLPKDRFSAERLKGVDSTLKIQPAKLEDSAVYLCASSLVGGQGRTQYFGPGTRLTVL.

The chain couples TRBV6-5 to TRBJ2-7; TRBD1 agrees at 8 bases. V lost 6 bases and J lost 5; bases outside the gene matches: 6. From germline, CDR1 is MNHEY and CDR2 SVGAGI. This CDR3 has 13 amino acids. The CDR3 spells CASRVDRDHEQYF. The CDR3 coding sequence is TGTGCCAGCAGGGTGGACAGGGATCACGAGCAGTACTTC.

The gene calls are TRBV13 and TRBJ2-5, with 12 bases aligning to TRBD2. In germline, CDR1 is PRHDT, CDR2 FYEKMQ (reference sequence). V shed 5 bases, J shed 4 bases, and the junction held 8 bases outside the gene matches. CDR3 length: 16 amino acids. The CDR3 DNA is TGTGCCAGCAGCACCCGACTAGCGGGAGAACGAGAGACCCAGTACTTC. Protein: CASSTRLAGERETQYF. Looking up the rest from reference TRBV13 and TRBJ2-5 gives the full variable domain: AAGVIQSPRHLIKEKRETATLKCYPIPRHDTVYWYQQGPGQDPQFLISFYEKMQSDKGSIPDRFSAQQFSDYHSELNMSSLELGDSALYFCASSTRLAGERETQYFGPGTRLLVL.

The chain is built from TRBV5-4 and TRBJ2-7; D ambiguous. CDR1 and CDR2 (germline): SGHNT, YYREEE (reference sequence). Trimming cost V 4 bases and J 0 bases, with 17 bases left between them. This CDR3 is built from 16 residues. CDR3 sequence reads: CASSAMERRSSYEQYF. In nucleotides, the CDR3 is TGTGCCAGCAGCGCGATGGAGCGCCGAAGCTCCTACGAGCAGTACTTC.

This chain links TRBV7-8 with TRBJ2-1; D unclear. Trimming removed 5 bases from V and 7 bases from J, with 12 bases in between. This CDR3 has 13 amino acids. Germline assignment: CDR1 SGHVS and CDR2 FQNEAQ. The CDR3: CASSTFAVNEQFF. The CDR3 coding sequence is TGTGCCAGCAGCACGTTCGCGGTGAATGAGCAGTTCTTC.

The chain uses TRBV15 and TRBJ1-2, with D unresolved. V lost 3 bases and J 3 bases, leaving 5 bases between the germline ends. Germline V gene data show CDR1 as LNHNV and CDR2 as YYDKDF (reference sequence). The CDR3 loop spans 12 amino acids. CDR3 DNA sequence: TGTGCCACCAGCAGTCAGGACTATGGCTACACCTTC. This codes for CATSSQDYGYTF.

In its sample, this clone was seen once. The DNA for the CDR3 is TGTGCCAGCAGTTCCGGGACAGCTCTCACAGATACGCAGTATTTT. It translates to CASSSGTALTDTQYF. The genes are TRBV28 and TRBJ2-3; 7 bases are a match to TRBD1. The germline CDR1 and CDR2 sequences are MDHEN and SYDVKM. The CDR3 is made up of 15 amino acids. The V and J ends lost 4 bases and 2 bases, in that order; junction bases with no gene match: 6. The full variable domain, its missing parts supplied by reference TRBV28 and TRBJ2-3, is DVKVTQSSRYLVKRTGEKVFLECVQDMDHENMFWYRQDPGLGLRLIYFSYDVKMKEKGDIPEGYSVSREKKERFSLILESASTNQTSMYLCASSSGTALTDTQYFGPGTRLTVL.

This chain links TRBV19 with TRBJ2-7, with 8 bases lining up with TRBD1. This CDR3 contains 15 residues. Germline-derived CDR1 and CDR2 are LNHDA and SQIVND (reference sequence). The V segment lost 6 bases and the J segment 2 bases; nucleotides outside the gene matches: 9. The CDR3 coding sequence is TGTGCCAGTAGAACTGGGGCAGGGGGCGCCTACGAGCAGTACTTC. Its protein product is CASRTGAGGAYEQYF.

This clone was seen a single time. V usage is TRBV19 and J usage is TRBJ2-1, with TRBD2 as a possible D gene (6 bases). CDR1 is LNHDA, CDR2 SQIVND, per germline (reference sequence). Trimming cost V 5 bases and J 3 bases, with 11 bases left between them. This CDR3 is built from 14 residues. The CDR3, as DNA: TGTGCCAGTAGTTGGTTAGCGGACTACAATGAGCAGTTCTTC. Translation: CASSWLADYNEQFF.

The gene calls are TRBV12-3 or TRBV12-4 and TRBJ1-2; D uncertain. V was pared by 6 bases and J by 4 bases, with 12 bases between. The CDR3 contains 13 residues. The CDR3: CASSPMWAYGYTF. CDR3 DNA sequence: TGTGCCAGCAGCCCAATGTGGGCCTATGGCTACACCTTC.